The sequence of this TCR beta chain was determined in a study of tumor and adjacent non-tumor tissue in lung cancer. Findings and limits, study-wide: Significantly higher TCR diversity was found in tumor than normal lung.

This CDR3 has 15 residues. V lost 7 bases and J lost 1; bases outside the gene matches: 9. Germline V gene lookup returns CDR1 DFQATT and CDR2 SNEGSKA (reference sequence). Comment on this clonotype: Its antigen is unknown.

Three rounds of nested PCR, following a modified ARM-PCR protocol, produced the TCRbeta library. TCRdb fed the multiplex PCR reads into MiXCR, producing one record per CDR3 protein. The sample has over 100,000 distinct CDR3 sequences, 75% seen once. RNA was extracted from bulk tissue without any cell sorting. The sample comprised lung tumor tissue. This sequence joins TRBV20-1 and TRBJ2-3, with 9 bases aligning to TRBD2. The clonotype originates from a woman aged 55-70 years with non-small cell lung cancer. CDR3 protein: CSERGVAGGTDTQYF. For the CDR3, the DNA is TGCAGTGAGAGGGGGGTAGCGGGGGGCACAGATACGCAGTATTTT.